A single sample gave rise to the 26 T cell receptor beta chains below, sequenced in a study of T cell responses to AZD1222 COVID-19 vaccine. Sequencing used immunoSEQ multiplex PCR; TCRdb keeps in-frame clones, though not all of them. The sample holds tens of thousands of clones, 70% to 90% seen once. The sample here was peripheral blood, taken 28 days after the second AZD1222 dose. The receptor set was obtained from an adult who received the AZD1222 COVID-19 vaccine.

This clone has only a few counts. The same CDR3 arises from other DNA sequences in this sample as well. CDR3 nucleotide sequence: TGTGCCAGCAGCCCACGGGGCAGCGAAAGGTTATTAGGTGAAAAACTGTTTTTT. Translating it yields CASSPRGSERLLGEKLFF. The V and J genes are TRBV28 and TRBJ1-4; a possible D gene is TRBD1 (5 bases). Per germline, CDR1 MDHEN and CDR2 SYDVKM. The CDR3 runs 18 residues. V lost 6 bases and J 7 bases, leaving 27 bases between the germline ends.

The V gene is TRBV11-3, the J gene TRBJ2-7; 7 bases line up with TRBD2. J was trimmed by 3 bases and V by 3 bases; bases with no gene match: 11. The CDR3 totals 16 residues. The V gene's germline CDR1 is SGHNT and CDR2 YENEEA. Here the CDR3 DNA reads TGTGCCAGCAGCTTCAGGTCTAGCGGAGTGTACTACGAGCAGTACTTC. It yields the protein CASSFRSSGVYYEQYF.

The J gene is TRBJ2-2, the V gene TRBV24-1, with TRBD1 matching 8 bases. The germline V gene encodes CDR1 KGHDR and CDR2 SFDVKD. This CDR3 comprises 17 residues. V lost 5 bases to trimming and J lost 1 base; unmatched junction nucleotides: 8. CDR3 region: CATSARGGTGNTGELFF. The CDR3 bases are TGTGCCACCAGTGCCCGGGGTGGGACAGGGAACACCGGGGAGCTGTTTTTT.

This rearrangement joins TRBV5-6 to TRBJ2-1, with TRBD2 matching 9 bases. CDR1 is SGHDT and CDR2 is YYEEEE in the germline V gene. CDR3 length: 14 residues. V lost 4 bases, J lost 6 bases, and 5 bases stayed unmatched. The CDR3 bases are TGTGCCAGCAGCGGGACTAGCCGGTCCAATGAGCAGTTCTTC. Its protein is CASSGTSRSNEQFF.

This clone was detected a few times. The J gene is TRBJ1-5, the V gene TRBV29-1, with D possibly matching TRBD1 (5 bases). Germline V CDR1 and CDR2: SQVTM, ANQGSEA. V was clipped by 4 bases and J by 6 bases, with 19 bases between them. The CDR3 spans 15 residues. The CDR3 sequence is CSVVIVGGLSQPQHF. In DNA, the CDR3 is TGCAGCGTTGTAATAGTTGGGGGTCTGAGTCAGCCCCAGCATTTT.

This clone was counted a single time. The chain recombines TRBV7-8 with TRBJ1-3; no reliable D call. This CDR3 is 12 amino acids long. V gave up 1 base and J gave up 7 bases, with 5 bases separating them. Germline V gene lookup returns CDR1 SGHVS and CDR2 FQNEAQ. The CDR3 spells CASSLVQNTIYF. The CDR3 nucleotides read TGTGCCAGCAGCTTAGTGCAGAACACCATATATTTT.

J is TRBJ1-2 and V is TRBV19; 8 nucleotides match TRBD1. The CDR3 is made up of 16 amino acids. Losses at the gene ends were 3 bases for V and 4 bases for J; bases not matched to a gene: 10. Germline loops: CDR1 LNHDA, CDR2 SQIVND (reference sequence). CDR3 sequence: CASSISGTGRTYGYTF. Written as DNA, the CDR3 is TGTGCCAGTAGTATTTCCGGGACAGGTCGTACCTATGGCTACACCTTC.

CDR3 amino acids: CASSLGPGGNYGYTF. CDR3 nucleotides: TGTGCCAGCAGTTTGGGGCCCGGAGGAAACTATGGCTACACCTTC. V is TRBV6-5 and J is TRBJ1-2, with a weak D call TRBD1 (5 bases). V lost 4 bases and J 2 bases, leaving 14 bases between the germline ends. Germline CDR1 reads MNHEY; CDR2 reads SVGAGI. This CDR3 spans 15 amino acids.

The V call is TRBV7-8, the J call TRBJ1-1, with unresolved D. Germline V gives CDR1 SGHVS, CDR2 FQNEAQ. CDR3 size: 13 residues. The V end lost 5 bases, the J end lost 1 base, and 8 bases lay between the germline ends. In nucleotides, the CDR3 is TGTGCCAGCAGCGCCACAGCGAACACTGAAGCTTTCTTT. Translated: CASSATANTEAFF.

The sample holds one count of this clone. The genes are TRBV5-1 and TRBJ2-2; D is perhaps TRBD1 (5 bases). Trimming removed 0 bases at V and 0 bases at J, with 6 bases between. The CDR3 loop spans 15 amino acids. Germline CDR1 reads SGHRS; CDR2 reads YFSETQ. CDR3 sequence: CASSLGQTNTGELFF. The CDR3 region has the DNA TGCGCCAGCAGCTTGGGACAGACGAACACCGGGGAGCTGTTTTTT.

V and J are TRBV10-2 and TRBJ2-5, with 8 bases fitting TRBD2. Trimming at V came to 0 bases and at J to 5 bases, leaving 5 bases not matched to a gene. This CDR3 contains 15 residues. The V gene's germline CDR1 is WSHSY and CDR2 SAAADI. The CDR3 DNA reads TGCGCCAGCAGTGAGTCGGGACTAGGTTTGGAGACCCAGTACTTC. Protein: CASSESGLGLETQYF.

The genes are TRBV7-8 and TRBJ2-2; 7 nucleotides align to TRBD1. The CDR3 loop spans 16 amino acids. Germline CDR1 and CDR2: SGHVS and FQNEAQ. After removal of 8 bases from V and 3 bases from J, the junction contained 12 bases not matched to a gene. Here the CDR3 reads CASSLYGQAYTGELFF. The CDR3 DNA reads TGTGCCAGCTCGCTGTATGGACAGGCGTACACCGGGGAGCTGTTTTTT.

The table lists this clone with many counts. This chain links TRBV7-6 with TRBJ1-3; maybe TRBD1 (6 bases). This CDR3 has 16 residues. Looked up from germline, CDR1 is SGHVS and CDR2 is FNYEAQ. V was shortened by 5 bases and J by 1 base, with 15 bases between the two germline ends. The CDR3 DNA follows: TGTGCCAGCAGCACCAACAGGGTTGGGTCTGGAAACACCATATATTTT. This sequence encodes CASSTNRVGSGNTIYF. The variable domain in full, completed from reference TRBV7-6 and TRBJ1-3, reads GAGVSQSPRYKVTKRGQDVALRCDPISGHVSLYWYRQALGQGPEFLTYFNYEAQQDKSGLPNDRFSAERPEGSISTLTIQRTEQRDSAMYRCASSTNRVGSGNTIYFGEGSWLTVV.

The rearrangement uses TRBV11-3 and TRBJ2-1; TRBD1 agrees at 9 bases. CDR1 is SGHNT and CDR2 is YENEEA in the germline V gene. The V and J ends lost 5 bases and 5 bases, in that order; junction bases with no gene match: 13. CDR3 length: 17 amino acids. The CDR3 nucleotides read TGTGCCAGCAGCCCGCTATCTCGGGACAGGGTCGACAATGAGCAGTTCTTC. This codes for CASSPLSRDRVDNEQFF.

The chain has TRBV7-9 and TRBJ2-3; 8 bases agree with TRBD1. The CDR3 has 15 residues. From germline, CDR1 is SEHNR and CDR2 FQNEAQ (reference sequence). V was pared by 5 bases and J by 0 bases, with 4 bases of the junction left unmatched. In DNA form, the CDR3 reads TGTGCCAGCAGCCGTCAGGGGGCCAGCACAGATACGCAGTATTTT. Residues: CASSRQGASTDTQYF.

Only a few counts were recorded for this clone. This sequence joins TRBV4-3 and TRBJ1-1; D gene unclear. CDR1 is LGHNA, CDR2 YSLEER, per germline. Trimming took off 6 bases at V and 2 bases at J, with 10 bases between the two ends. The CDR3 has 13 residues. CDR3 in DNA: TGCGCCAGCAGGCGGGAGGGCAACACTGAAGCTTTCTTT. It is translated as CASRREGNTEAFF.

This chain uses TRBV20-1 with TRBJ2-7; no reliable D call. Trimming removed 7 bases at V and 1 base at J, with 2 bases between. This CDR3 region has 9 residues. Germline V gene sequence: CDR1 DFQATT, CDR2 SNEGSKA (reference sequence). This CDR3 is CSGSYEQYF. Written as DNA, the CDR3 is TGCAGTGGGTCCTACGAGCAGTACTTC.

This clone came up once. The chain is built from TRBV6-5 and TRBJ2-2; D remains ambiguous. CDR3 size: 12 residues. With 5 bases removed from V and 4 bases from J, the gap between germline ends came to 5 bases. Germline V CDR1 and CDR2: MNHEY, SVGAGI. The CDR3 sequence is CASSISTGELFF. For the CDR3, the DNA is TGTGCCAGCAGTATAAGCACCGGGGAGCTGTTTTTT.

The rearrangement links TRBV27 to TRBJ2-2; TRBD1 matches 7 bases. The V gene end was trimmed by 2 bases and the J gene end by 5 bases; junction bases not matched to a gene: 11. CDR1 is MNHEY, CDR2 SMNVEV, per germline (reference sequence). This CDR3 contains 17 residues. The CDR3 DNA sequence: TGTGCCAGCAGTTTACCCACAGGGGCCCAAAGGACCGGGGAGCTGTTTTTT. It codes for CASSLPTGAQRTGELFF.

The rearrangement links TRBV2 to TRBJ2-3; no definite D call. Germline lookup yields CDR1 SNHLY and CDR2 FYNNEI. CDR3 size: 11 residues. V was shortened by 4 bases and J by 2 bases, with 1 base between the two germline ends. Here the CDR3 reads CASSVTDTQYF. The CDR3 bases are TGTGCCAGCAGTGTCACAGATACGCAGTATTTT.

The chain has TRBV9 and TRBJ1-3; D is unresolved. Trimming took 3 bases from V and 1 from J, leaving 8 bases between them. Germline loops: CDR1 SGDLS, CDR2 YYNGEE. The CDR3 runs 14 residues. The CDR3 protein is CASSATLSGNTIYF. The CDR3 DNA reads TGTGCCAGCAGCGCGACCCTTTCTGGAAACACCATATATTTT.

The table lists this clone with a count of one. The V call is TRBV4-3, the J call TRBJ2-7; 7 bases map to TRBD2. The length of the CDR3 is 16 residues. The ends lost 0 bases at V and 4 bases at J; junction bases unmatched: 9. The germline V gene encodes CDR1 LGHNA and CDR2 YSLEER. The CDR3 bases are TGCGCCAGCAGCCAAGATGTTACGGGAGGATCTTACGAGCAGTACTTC. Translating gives CASSQDVTGGSYEQYF.

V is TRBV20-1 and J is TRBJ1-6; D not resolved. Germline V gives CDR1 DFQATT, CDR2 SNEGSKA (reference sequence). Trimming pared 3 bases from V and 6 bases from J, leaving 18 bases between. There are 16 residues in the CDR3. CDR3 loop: CSASPSGVLGNSPLHF. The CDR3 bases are TGCAGTGCTAGTCCATCCGGGGTCCTAGGTAATTCACCCCTCCACTTT.

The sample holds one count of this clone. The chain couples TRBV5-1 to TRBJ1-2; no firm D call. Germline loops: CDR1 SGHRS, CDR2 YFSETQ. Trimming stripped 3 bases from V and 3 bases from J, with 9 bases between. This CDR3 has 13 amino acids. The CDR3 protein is CASSYGNDYGYTF. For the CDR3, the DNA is TGCGCCAGCAGCTATGGTAACGACTATGGCTACACCTTC. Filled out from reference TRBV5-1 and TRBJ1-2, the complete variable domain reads KAGVTQTPRYLIKTRGQQVTLSCSPISGHRSVSWYQQTPGQGLQFLFEYFSETQRNKGNFPGRFSGRQFSNSRSEMNVSTLELGDSALYLCASSYGNDYGYTFGSGTRLTVV.

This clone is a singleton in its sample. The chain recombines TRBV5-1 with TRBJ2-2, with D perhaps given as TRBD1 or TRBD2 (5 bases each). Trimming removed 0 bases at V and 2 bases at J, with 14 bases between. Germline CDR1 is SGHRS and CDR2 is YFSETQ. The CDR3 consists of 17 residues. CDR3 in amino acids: CASSLATGRGNTGELFF. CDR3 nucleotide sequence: TGCGCCAGCAGCTTGGCCACGGGGCGCGGCAACACCGGGGAGCTGTTTTTT. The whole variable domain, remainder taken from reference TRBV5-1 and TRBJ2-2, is KAGVTQTPRYLIKTRGQQVTLSCSPISGHRSVSWYQQTPGQGLQFLFEYFSETQRNKGNFPGRFSGRQFSNSRSEMNVSTLELGDSALYLCASSLATGRGNTGELFFGEGSRLTVL.

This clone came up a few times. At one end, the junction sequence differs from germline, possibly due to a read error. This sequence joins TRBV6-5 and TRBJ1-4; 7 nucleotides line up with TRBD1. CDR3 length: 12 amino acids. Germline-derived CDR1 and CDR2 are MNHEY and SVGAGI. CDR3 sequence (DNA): TGTGCCTGCAGGGGGAGTGGAGAAAAACTGTTTTTT. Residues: CACRGSGEKLFF.